The 2 T cell receptor beta chains in this list originate from one sample, sequenced in a study of cytomegalovirus exposure and HLA in healthy donors. Vbeta (60) and Jbeta (13) primers were used in the PCR. Profiled with immunoSEQ multiplex PCR; TCRdb holds only in-frame clones, not every one. Of more than 85,000 clones listed, roughly 79% are singletons. Material for sequencing was PBMCs. Every receptor here comes from a woman in her thirties in good health and CMV-seronegative.

The chain carries TRBV6-1 and TRBJ1-4; 7 bases are a match to TRBD1. In germline, CDR1 is MNHNS, CDR2 SASEGT. After removal of 6 bases from V and 0 bases from J, the junction contained 4 bases not matched to a gene. The CDR3 has 15 amino acids. This chain's CDR3 is CASRYTGATNEKLFF. The CDR3 nucleotides are TGTGCCAGCAGGTACACAGGGGCAACTAATGAAAAACTGTTTTTT.

This sequence joins TRBV5-1 and TRBJ2-1; 8 positions agree with TRBD2. J was trimmed by 6 bases and V by 2 bases; bases with no gene match: 10. This CDR3 comprises 16 residues. CDR1 is SGHRS, CDR2 YFSETQ, per germline. The CDR3 region has the DNA TGCGCCAGCAGCTTACGGGAGGGAGGACTGAGCAATGAGCAGTTCTTC. Encoded protein: CASSLREGGLSNEQFF.